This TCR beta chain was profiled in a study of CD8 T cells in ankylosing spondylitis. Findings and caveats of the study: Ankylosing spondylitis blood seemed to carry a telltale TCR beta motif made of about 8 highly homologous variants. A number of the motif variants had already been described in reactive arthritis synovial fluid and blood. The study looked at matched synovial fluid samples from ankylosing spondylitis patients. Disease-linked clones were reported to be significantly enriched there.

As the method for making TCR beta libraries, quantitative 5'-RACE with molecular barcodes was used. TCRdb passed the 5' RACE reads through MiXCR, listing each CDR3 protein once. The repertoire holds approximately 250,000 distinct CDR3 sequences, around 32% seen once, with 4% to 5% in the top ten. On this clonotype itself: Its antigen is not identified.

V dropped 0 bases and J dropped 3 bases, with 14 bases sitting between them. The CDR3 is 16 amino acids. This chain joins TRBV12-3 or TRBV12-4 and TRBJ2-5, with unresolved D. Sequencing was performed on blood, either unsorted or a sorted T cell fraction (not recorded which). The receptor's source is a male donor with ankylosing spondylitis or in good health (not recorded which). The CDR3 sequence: CASSLAFGSQKETQYF. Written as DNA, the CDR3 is TGTGCCAGCAGTTTAGCGTTTGGTTCACAGAAAGAGACCCAGTACTTC.